These T cell receptor beta chains were read from a single sample in a study of blood T cell repertoires in COVID-19. Some clones are missing from TCRdb's copy, which holds only in-frame ones; the method was immunoSEQ multiplex PCR. The sample gives fewer than 90,000 clones, 88% of which show up once; approximately 0.45% is in the top ten. Sequenced input: peripheral blood. The receptor source for this set is a man aged 60 to 69 with acute or convalescent COVID-19. CDR3s include the opening cysteine and the closing phenylalanine or tryptophan. Each record gives: clone size, J gene, V gene, D gene, CDR3 DNA, CDR3 protein. The D gene is left open where the match is weak. Clone size is given for some rows only: seen once, a few or many times, or a class if the clone is expanded.

clone_size: NA; j_call: TRBJ1-4; v_call: TRBV18; d_call: NA; cdr3_nt: TGTGCCACCCGGGAGGGGGTAGGAGAAAAACTGTTTTTT; cdr3_aa: CATREGVGEKLFF
clone_size: many; j_call: TRBJ2-3; v_call: TRBV7-3; d_call: TRBD2; cdr3_nt: TGTGCCACCTCGAGGGCGGGAGGCAGCACAGATACGCAGTATTTT; cdr3_aa: CATSRAGGSTDTQYF
clone_size: NA; j_call: TRBJ2-7; v_call: TRBV15; d_call: NA; cdr3_nt: TGTGCCACCAGCAGAGGTGGGCAGGGGGGCAACGAGCAGTACTTC; cdr3_aa: CATSRGGQGGNEQYF
clone_size: NA; j_call: TRBJ1-2; v_call: TRBV28; d_call: TRBD1; cdr3_nt: TGTGCCAGCAGTTTTACGGGACAGGGGTCTTCTAACTATGGCTACACCTTC; cdr3_aa: CASSFTGQGSSNYGYTF
clone_size: NA; j_call: TRBJ2-4; v_call: TRBV27; d_call: TRBD1; cdr3_nt: TGTGCCAGCAGTCCAGGGGGCTTCGGCAAAAACATTCAGTACTTC; cdr3_aa: CASSPGGFGKNIQYF
clone_size: NA; j_call: TRBJ1-1; v_call: TRBV19; d_call: TRBD1; cdr3_nt: TGTGCCAGTAGTTCCCGGGACAGATTGAAAGGGGTCTTT; cdr3_aa: CASSSRDRLKGVF
clone_size: NA; j_call: TRBJ1-4; v_call: TRBV3-1/TRBV3-2; d_call: TRBD1; cdr3_nt: TGTGCCAGCAGCCCGACCCAGGGGGCGCTTAGAAAACTGTTTTTT; cdr3_aa: CASSPTQGALRKLFF
clone_size: NA; j_call: TRBJ1-2; v_call: TRBV12-3/TRBV12-4; d_call: NA; cdr3_nt: TGTGCCAGCAGTTTAGGGGGGCGTACTGGCTACACCTTC; cdr3_aa: CASSLGGRTGYTF
clone_size: NA; j_call: TRBJ2-2; v_call: TRBV6-5; d_call: NA; cdr3_nt: TGTGCCAGCAGTCTGGGCCAGGTGGCCGGGGAGCTGTTTTTT; cdr3_aa: CASSLGQVAGELFF
clone_size: once; j_call: TRBJ2-3; v_call: TRBV4-2; d_call: TRBD2; cdr3_nt: TGTGCCAGCAGCCAAGGAGGGACTAGCGGGAGGGCCGCAGATACGCAGTATTTT; cdr3_aa: CASSQGGTSGRAADTQYF
clone_size: few; j_call: TRBJ1-2; v_call: TRBV2; d_call: NA; cdr3_nt: TGTGCCAGCGCTGGGGAGGCGGCTACTAGTGGCTACACCTTC; cdr3_aa: CASAGEAATSGYTF
clone_size: NA; j_call: TRBJ2-1; v_call: TRBV4-2; d_call: TRBD2; cdr3_nt: TGTGCCAGCAGCCAAGATCAAGATAGCGGGGGGGTAAATGAGCAGTTCTTC; cdr3_aa: CASSQDQDSGGVNEQFF
clone_size: once; j_call: TRBJ1-2; v_call: TRBV3-1/TRBV3-2; d_call: NA; cdr3_nt: TGTGCCAGCAGCCAAGGGTCGAGTTATGGCTACACCTTC; cdr3_aa: CASSQGSSYGYTF
clone_size: NA; j_call: TRBJ1-2; v_call: TRBV28; d_call: TRBD1; cdr3_nt: TGTGCCAGCGGGACAGGGACCTATGGCTACACCTTC; cdr3_aa: CASGTGTYGYTF
clone_size: NA; j_call: TRBJ2-7; v_call: TRBV11-3; d_call: NA; cdr3_nt: TGTGCCAGCAGCCCGGGTGGGTCCTACGAGCAGTACTTC; cdr3_aa: CASSPGGSYEQYF
clone_size: NA; j_call: TRBJ2-7; v_call: TRBV6-5; d_call: NA; cdr3_nt: TGTGCCAGCATTGGGCTCTACGAGCAGTACTTC; cdr3_aa: CASIGLYEQYF
clone_size: NA; j_call: TRBJ1-1; v_call: TRBV3-1/TRBV3-2; d_call: NA; cdr3_nt: TGTGCCAGCAGCCCCCTTCAGGGGACGAACACTGAAGCTTTCTTT; cdr3_aa: CASSPLQGTNTEAFF
clone_size: NA; j_call: TRBJ1-1; v_call: TRBV19; d_call: TRBD1; cdr3_nt: TGTGCCAGTAGTCCCGGGACAGGGGGCACTGAAGCTTTCTTT; cdr3_aa: CASSPGTGGTEAFF
clone_size: NA; j_call: TRBJ1-2; v_call: TRBV6-5; d_call: TRBD1; cdr3_nt: TGTGCCAGCAGGGGGACAGGGACCGTCAATGGCTACACCTTC; cdr3_aa: CASRGTGTVNGYTF
clone_size: NA; j_call: TRBJ2-7; v_call: TRBV7-2; d_call: TRBD2; cdr3_nt: TGTGCCAGCAGCCATACTAGCGGGAGCTCCTACGAGCAGTACTTC; cdr3_aa: CASSHTSGSSYEQYF
clone_size: NA; j_call: TRBJ2-7; v_call: TRBV3-1/TRBV3-2; d_call: NA; cdr3_nt: TGTGCCAGCAGCCAGACTCCGGACAGCTCCTACGAGCAGTACTTC; cdr3_aa: CASSQTPDSSYEQYF
clone_size: NA; j_call: TRBJ2-5; v_call: TRBV3-1/TRBV3-2; d_call: NA; cdr3_nt: TGTGCCAGCAGCCACCGAGTCGGGGTCCAAGAGACCCAGTACTTC; cdr3_aa: CASSHRVGVQETQYF
clone_size: NA; j_call: TRBJ1-2; v_call: TRBV5-4; d_call: NA; cdr3_nt: TGTGCCAGCAGCTTGGTGGCCAGGGCTAACTATGGCTACACCTTC; cdr3_aa: CASSLVARANYGYTF
clone_size: once; j_call: TRBJ1-1; v_call: TRBV25-1; d_call: NA; cdr3_nt: TGTGCCAGCAGTGATAGTGCCATCTCCCGAACTGAAGCTTTCTTT; cdr3_aa: CASSDSAISRTEAFF
clone_size: NA; j_call: TRBJ2-1; v_call: TRBV5-1; d_call: TRBD2; cdr3_nt: TGCGCCAGCAGCTTGGATGGGACAGCCTCTCTAGCGGGAGACGGCAATGAGCAGTTCTTC; cdr3_aa: CASSLDGTASLAGDGNEQFF
clone_size: NA; j_call: TRBJ1-2; v_call: TRBV7-8; d_call: TRBD1; cdr3_nt: TGTGCCAGCAGCTTAATTCTGGACAGGGGTGAGGGCTACACCTTC; cdr3_aa: CASSLILDRGEGYTF
clone_size: NA; j_call: TRBJ1-1; v_call: TRBV7-8; d_call: NA; cdr3_nt: TGTGCCAGCAGCTTAGGCGGGGTTGGGTGGTTGAACACTGAAGCTTTCTTT; cdr3_aa: CASSLGGVGWLNTEAFF
clone_size: NA; j_call: TRBJ2-7; v_call: TRBV6-6; d_call: NA; cdr3_nt: TGTGCCAGCACCCCCCCCGGGGCCTACGAGCAGTACTTC; cdr3_aa: CASTPPGAYEQYF
clone_size: once; j_call: TRBJ1-1; v_call: TRBV6-5; d_call: NA; cdr3_nt: TGTGCCAGCAGTCCAGCGGAGGGTATGACTGAAGCTTTCTTT; cdr3_aa: CASSPAEGMTEAFF
clone_size: NA; j_call: TRBJ2-1; v_call: TRBV18; d_call: TRBD1; cdr3_nt: TGTGCCAGCTCATCAGGACAGGGGGCAAGTGAGCAGTTCTTC; cdr3_aa: CASSSGQGASEQFF
clone_size: NA; j_call: TRBJ1-2; v_call: TRBV19; d_call: NA; cdr3_nt: TGTGCCAGTAGTATTGAAGGGGCGAACTATGGCTACACCTTC; cdr3_aa: CASSIEGANYGYTF
clone_size: NA; j_call: TRBJ1-1; v_call: TRBV7-6; d_call: NA; cdr3_nt: TGTGCCAGCAGCATTAAACCTGACAGCAACACTGAAGCTTTCTTT; cdr3_aa: CASSIKPDSNTEAFF
clone_size: few; j_call: TRBJ2-1; v_call: TRBV27; d_call: NA; cdr3_nt: TGTGCCAGCAGTTCCAGGGACTACAATGAGCAGTTCTTC; cdr3_aa: CASSSRDYNEQFF